What follows are 24 T cell receptor beta chains derived from one specimen sequenced in a study of spatial heterogeneity in lung cancer. TCRdb re-called the 5' RACE reads through MiXCR, storing one row per CDR3 protein. The sample holds around 41,000 distinct CDR3 sequences, about 22% seen once. The time point denotes: blood at routine non-recurrence follow-up after resection. The material sequenced was PBMCs, taken at follow-up. The origin of the receptors is a female donor with early-stage non-small cell lung cancer.

CDR3 DNA: TGTGCCAGCAGCGTAACGCTCCAGTTCACTGAAGCTTTCTTT. The encoded protein is CASSVTLQFTEAFF. The V call is TRBV9, the J call TRBJ1-1; D not certain. The CDR3 runs 14 residues. V gave up 1 base and J gave up 4 bases, with 11 bases separating them. CDR1 is SGDLS and CDR2 is YYNGEE in the germline V gene.

V and J are TRBV29-1 and TRBJ2-1; TRBD1 is a possible D gene (6 bases). The V gene's germline CDR1 is SQVTM and CDR2 ANQGSEA. This CDR3 region has 13 residues. V was trimmed by 4 bases and J by 2 bases, leaving 9 bases between them. The CDR3 DNA reads as TGCAGCGTTGGTCAGGGGCCCTACAATGAGCAGTTCTTC. The encoded protein is CSVGQGPYNEQFF.

This clonotype was recorded many times. The CDR3 DNA follows: TGTGCCAGCAGCTTTCTAGCTGCGTACAATGAGCAGTTCTTC. Its translation is CASSFLAAYNEQFF. The V gene is TRBV7-2, the J gene TRBJ2-1; D is perhaps TRBD2 (5 bases). With 3 bases removed from V and 4 bases from J, the gap between germline ends came to 10 bases. Germline assignment: CDR1 SGHTA and CDR2 FQGNSA. The CDR3 is made up of 14 amino acids.

In its sample, this clonotype was seen many times. The rearrangement uses TRBV23-1 and TRBJ2-2; perhaps TRBD1 as D (6 bases). TRBV23-1 is filed as an ORF, its function uncertain. Between the trimmed V and J ends, which lost 3 bases and 8 bases, there was a span of 10 bases. There are 13 residues in the CDR3. The CDR3 loop reads CASSQGAKGELFF. The CDR3 region has the DNA TGCGCCAGCAGTCAGGGGGCGAAAGGGGAGCTGTTTTTT.

This clonotype was detected once. This chain links TRBV20-1 with TRBJ2-1; 11 bases map to TRBD2. CDR3 size: 16 residues. CDR1 is DFQATT and CDR2 is SNEGSKA in the germline V gene (reference sequence). With V trimmed by 1 base and J by 7 bases, 9 bases remained unmatched. In DNA, the CDR3 is TGCAGTGCTAGAGCCCCCCCCACTAGCGGGAGAAATGAGCAGTTCTTC. Residues: CSARAPPTSGRNEQFF.

There are a few counts of this clonotype. The chain recombines TRBV20-1 with TRBJ2-3; 8 bases align to TRBD2. CDR1 is DFQATT and CDR2 is SNEGSKA in the germline V gene (reference sequence). The CDR3 extends over 20 amino acids. V gave up 6 bases and J gave up 0 bases; unmatched junction bases: 23. CDR3 sequence: CSAPPLLSRREVGSTDTQYF. The CDR3 coding sequence is TGCAGTGCCCCGCCGCTTCTTAGCCGGCGGGAGGTGGGCAGCACAGATACGCAGTATTTT.

This clonotype was seen at least ten times. This chain uses TRBV11-2 with TRBJ1-1; TRBD1 is a possible D gene (5 bases). Between the trimmed V and J ends, which lost 0 bases and 4 bases, there was a span of 9 bases. Germline-derived CDR1 and CDR2 are SGHAT and FQNNGV. The CDR3 extends over 14 amino acids. CDR3 sequence reads: CASSLEAGSTEAFF. CDR3 sequence (DNA): TGTGCCAGCAGCTTAGAAGCAGGGAGCACTGAAGCTTTCTTT.

This chain links TRBV7-6 with TRBJ2-1; 8 bases align to TRBD1. V trimming: 5 bases; J trimming: 4 bases; junction bases outside the gene matches: 7. The germline gives CDR1 SGHVS, CDR2 FNYEAQ. The CDR3 has 15 amino acids. The CDR3 DNA reads as TGTGCCAGCAGCAACAGGGGGAAAGGGTACAATGAGCAGTTCTTC. This translates into CASSNRGKGYNEQFF.

Only a few counts were recorded for this clonotype. The rearrangement links TRBV2 to TRBJ2-3; 7 nucleotides line up with TRBD1. The CDR3 sequence is 14 residues long. Germline trimming cut 5 bases from V and 3 bases from J; bases unmatched to any gene: 5. The germline V gene encodes CDR1 SNHLY and CDR2 FYNNEI. In DNA form, the CDR3 reads TGTGCCAGCAGTTTTCGACAGGGAACAGATACGCAGTATTTT. Translating it yields CASSFRQGTDTQYF.

The CDR3 DNA reads as TGCAGTGCATCTATCGGGACAGCGACCTACGAGCAGTACTTC. Encoded protein: CSASIGTATYEQYF. The genes are TRBV20-1 and TRBJ2-7, with 7 positions matching TRBD1. Germline V lookup: CDR1 DFQATT, CDR2 SNEGSKA (reference sequence). This CDR3 spans 14 amino acids. V trimming: 6 bases; J trimming: 2 bases; junction bases outside the gene matches: 10.

This clonotype was counted between two and nine times. The V gene is TRBV5-1, the J gene TRBJ2-1; 10 nucleotides agree with TRBD2. The CDR3 contains 17 residues. CDR1 SGHRS and CDR2 YFSETQ come from the germline V gene. With V trimmed by 4 bases and J by 2 bases, 9 bases remained unmatched. CDR3: CASSPSPSGSAYNEQFF. The CDR3 bases are TGCGCCAGCAGCCCATCCCCTAGCGGGAGCGCCTACAATGAGCAGTTCTTC.

This clonotype was picked up a small number of times. The gene calls are TRBV5-1 and TRBJ1-1; TRBD1 aligns across 7 bases. Germline V lookup: CDR1 SGHRS, CDR2 YFSETQ. The CDR3 length is 15 residues. V was clipped by 0 bases and J by 11 bases; unmatched bases: 13. CDR3 sequence: CASSLDPGGQTYAFF. CDR3 coding DNA: TGCGCCAGCAGCTTGGACCCAGGGGGGCAGACGTATGCTTTCTTT.

The chain has TRBV5-1 and TRBJ1-1; D might be TRBD1 (5 bases). The CDR3 sequence is 14 residues long. Germline V gene lookup returns CDR1 SGHRS and CDR2 YFSETQ. Deletions cut 1 base from V and 3 bases from J, with 10 bases between. CDR3: CASSLRGRDTEAFF. CDR3 coding DNA: TGCGCCAGCAGCTTGCGGGGGAGGGACACTGAAGCTTTCTTT.

Only a few counts were recorded for this clonotype. This chain joins TRBV20-1 and TRBJ1-5; 7 bases align to TRBD1. Germline loops: CDR1 DFQATT, CDR2 SNEGSKA (reference sequence). This CDR3 comprises 16 residues. V trimming: 0 bases; J trimming: 6 bases; junction bases outside the gene matches: 11. The CDR3 DNA is TGCAGTGCTAGAGATTTTCGGCAGGGGGTGAGTCAGCCCCAGCATTTT. Translated, it gives CSARDFRQGVSQPQHF.

This chain uses TRBV12-3 or TRBV12-4 with TRBJ1-5; D is uncertain. V shed 1 base and J shed 7 bases, with 11 bases lying between them. CDR3 size: 14 residues. The CDR3: CASSLGAGVQPQHF. For the CDR3, the DNA is TGTGCCAGCAGTTTAGGGGCCGGGGTACAGCCCCAGCATTTT.

This clonotype is labeled medium-sized (0.01 to 0.1%). The chain employs TRBV7-6 and TRBJ2-1, with 14 bases fitting TRBD2. The germline CDR1 and CDR2 sequences are SGHVS and FNYEAQ. The CDR3 is made up of 18 amino acids. J lost 6 bases, V lost 2 bases, and 9 bases had no gene match. The CDR3 loop reads CASSLPGLAGVVSNEQFF. The CDR3 nucleotides are TGTGCCAGCAGCTTACCGGGACTAGCGGGAGTAGTGTCCAATGAGCAGTTCTTC. Full variable domain (outside the CDR3, taken from reference TRBV7-6 and TRBJ2-1): GAGVSQSPRYKVTKRGQDVALRCDPISGHVSLYWYRQALGQGPEFLTYFNYEAQQDKSGLPNDRFSAERPEGSISTLTIQRTEQRDSAMYRCASSLPGLAGVVSNEQFFGPGTRLTVL.

The V and J genes are TRBV2 and TRBJ2-1; 7 bases match TRBD1. V was pared by 6 bases and J by 7 bases, with 0 bases of the junction left unmatched. CDR3 length equals 11 residues. CDR1 and CDR2 (germline): SNHLY, FYNNEI. The CDR3 is CASRQGNEQFF. The CDR3 DNA reads TGTGCCAGCAGACAGGGGAATGAGCAGTTCTTC.

This clonotype has a handful of counts. The rearrangement links TRBV7-9 to TRBJ1-1; D is perhaps TRBD1 (5 bases). CDR1 is SEHNR and CDR2 is FQNEAQ in the germline V gene (reference sequence). This CDR3 has 12 amino acids. V lost 5 bases to trimming and J lost 3 bases, with 7 bases between them. CDR3 residues: CASSRDYTEAFF. The DNA for the CDR3 is TGTGCCAGCAGCCGGGACTACACTGAAGCTTTCTTT.

The J gene is TRBJ2-3, the V gene TRBV5-1, with D hard to call. Germline loops: CDR1 SGHRS, CDR2 YFSETQ. V lost 4 bases and J 6 bases, leaving 9 bases between the germline ends. The CDR3 runs 12 residues. The CDR3 loop is CASSRSADTQYF. DNA for the CDR3: TGCGCCAGCAGCCGTTCCGCGGATACGCAGTATTTT.

By share, this clonotype ranks as medium-sized. The chain is built from TRBV20-1 and TRBJ2-1, with TRBD2 identical over 7 bases. The germline CDR1 and CDR2 sequences are DFQATT and SNEGSKA (reference sequence). This CDR3 is 15 amino acids long. Losses at the gene ends were 6 bases for V and 7 bases for J; bases not matched to a gene: 15. The chain's CDR3 is CSANPDRGRVNEQFF. In DNA form, the CDR3 reads TGCAGTGCAAACCCTGACCGCGGGAGAGTGAATGAGCAGTTCTTC.

This clonotype was detected once. This chain uses TRBV19 with TRBJ2-1; D may be TRBD1 or TRBD2 (5 bases each). Germline assignment: CDR1 LNHDA and CDR2 SQIVND (reference sequence). Trimming took 3 bases from V and 4 from J, leaving 13 bases between them. There are 15 residues in the CDR3. CDR3 in amino acids: CASSIGTTGYNEQFF. CDR3 nucleotide sequence: TGTGCCAGTAGTATCGGGACGACCGGTTACAATGAGCAGTTCTTC.

This clonotype was picked up many times. The J gene is TRBJ1-5, the V gene TRBV2; 7 bases are a match to TRBD1. The CDR3 runs 13 residues. Germline CDR1 SNHLY, CDR2 FYNNEI. J lost 4 bases, V lost 4 bases, and 1 base had no gene match. CDR3 coding DNA: TGTGCCAGCAGTGGACAGGGAAATCAGCCCCAGCATTTT. Translating it yields CASSGQGNQPQHF.

This clonotype came up many times. This sequence joins TRBV5-1 and TRBJ2-2; possibly TRBD1 or TRBD2 for D (5 bases each). V was trimmed by 3 bases and J by 4 bases, leaving 16 bases between them. The CDR3 consists of 16 residues. Germline CDR1 is SGHRS and CDR2 is YFSETQ. In DNA form, the CDR3 reads TGCGCCAGCAGCTCGAACCTGGGGGAAGGCACCGGGGAGCTGTTTTTT. Its protein is CASSSNLGEGTGELFF.

J is TRBJ1-1 and V is TRBV4-1, with a tentative D call TRBD1 (6 bases). V was cut by 4 bases and J by 4 bases, with 13 bases left in between. The CDR3 spans 14 residues. Germline V gene lookup returns CDR1 MGHRA and CDR2 YSYEKL. CDR3 sequence (DNA): TGCGCCAGCAGCCGCATACAGGGTACCACTGAAGCTTTCTTT. As protein: CASSRIQGTTEAFF.